The rows below give T cell receptor beta chains drawn from one sample of a study of T cells in Graves' hyperthyroidism and ophthalmopathy. TCRdb called the multiplex PCR reads again in MiXCR, with one record for every CDR3 protein. The sample records over 500,000 distinct CDR3 sequences, 13% to 15% being singletons. Sequencing used blood. Receptors were obtained from a woman in her forties with Graves' hyperthyroidism. CDR3s leave out the opening cysteine and the closing phenylalanine or tryptophan. Each record gives: D gene, clone size, V gene, J gene, CDR3 protein. D genes are given only for firm matches. Rows give clone size only sometimes, using once, few, many, or a class for an expanded clone.

d_gene: NA
abundance: many
v_gene: TRBV20-1
j_gene: TRBJ1-5
CDR3aa: SARDRVGSNQPQH

d_gene: TRBD1
abundance: few
v_gene: TRBV28
j_gene: TRBJ1-5
CDR3aa: ASRRDRSLAGNQPQH

d_gene: NA
abundance: few
v_gene: TRBV5-1
j_gene: TRBJ2-5
CDR3aa: ASSLGQPETQY

d_gene: NA
abundance: few
v_gene: TRBV6-1
j_gene: TRBJ2-7
CDR3aa: ASRIGPLNEQY

d_gene: NA
abundance: NA
v_gene: TRBV14
j_gene: TRBJ1-1
CDR3aa: ASSQFGGGGTEAF

d_gene: TRBD2
abundance: many
v_gene: TRBV30
j_gene: TRBJ2-4
CDR3aa: AWNAQGLLAKNIQY

d_gene: NA
abundance: few
v_gene: TRBV30
j_gene: TRBJ1-3
CDR3aa: AWSFTRTDTYSGNTIY

d_gene: TRBD1
abundance: few
v_gene: TRBV12-3/TRBV12-4
j_gene: TRBJ2-3
CDR3aa: ASSSPSGQGSTDTQY

d_gene: TRBD2
abundance: NA
v_gene: TRBV5-5
j_gene: TRBJ2-7
CDR3aa: ASSDITSGRTLGEQY

d_gene: NA
abundance: NA
v_gene: TRBV12-3/TRBV12-4
j_gene: TRBJ2-3
CDR3aa: ASSFSTDMQY

d_gene: TRBD2
abundance: few
v_gene: TRBV7-2
j_gene: TRBJ2-1
CDR3aa: TSSRAGTSGYNEQF

d_gene: NA
abundance: few
v_gene: TRBV3-1
j_gene: TRBJ1-6
CDR3aa: ASSHGALFLNSPLH

d_gene: NA
abundance: few
v_gene: TRBV9
j_gene: TRBJ2-3
CDR3aa: ASSGDVGRTDTQY

d_gene: NA
abundance: many
v_gene: TRBV20-1
j_gene: TRBJ2-7
CDR3aa: SALGGGPGTEQY

d_gene: TRBD2
abundance: few
v_gene: TRBV5-1
j_gene: TRBJ2-3
CDR3aa: ASSLTGTSGRWGSTDTQY

d_gene: TRBD1
abundance: NA
v_gene: TRBV12-3/TRBV12-4
j_gene: TRBJ2-7
CDR3aa: ATGTGGVEQY

d_gene: NA
abundance: many
v_gene: TRBV5-1
j_gene: TRBJ2-2
CDR3aa: ASSLGATNTGELF

d_gene: TRBD2
abundance: NA
v_gene: TRBV14
j_gene: TRBJ2-1
CDR3aa: ASSRTRVYNEQF

d_gene: TRBD1
abundance: many
v_gene: TRBV18
j_gene: TRBJ2-1
CDR3aa: ASSAGTVTYNEQF

d_gene: NA
abundance: many
v_gene: TRBV10-3
j_gene: TRBJ1-2
CDR3aa: AISESGLLYGYT

d_gene: NA
abundance: NA
v_gene: TRBV10-1
j_gene: TRBJ2-1
CDR3aa: ASSESSRLHEQF

d_gene: TRBD2
abundance: NA
v_gene: TRBV20-1
j_gene: TRBJ2-1
CDR3aa: SAPKGLAGVREQF